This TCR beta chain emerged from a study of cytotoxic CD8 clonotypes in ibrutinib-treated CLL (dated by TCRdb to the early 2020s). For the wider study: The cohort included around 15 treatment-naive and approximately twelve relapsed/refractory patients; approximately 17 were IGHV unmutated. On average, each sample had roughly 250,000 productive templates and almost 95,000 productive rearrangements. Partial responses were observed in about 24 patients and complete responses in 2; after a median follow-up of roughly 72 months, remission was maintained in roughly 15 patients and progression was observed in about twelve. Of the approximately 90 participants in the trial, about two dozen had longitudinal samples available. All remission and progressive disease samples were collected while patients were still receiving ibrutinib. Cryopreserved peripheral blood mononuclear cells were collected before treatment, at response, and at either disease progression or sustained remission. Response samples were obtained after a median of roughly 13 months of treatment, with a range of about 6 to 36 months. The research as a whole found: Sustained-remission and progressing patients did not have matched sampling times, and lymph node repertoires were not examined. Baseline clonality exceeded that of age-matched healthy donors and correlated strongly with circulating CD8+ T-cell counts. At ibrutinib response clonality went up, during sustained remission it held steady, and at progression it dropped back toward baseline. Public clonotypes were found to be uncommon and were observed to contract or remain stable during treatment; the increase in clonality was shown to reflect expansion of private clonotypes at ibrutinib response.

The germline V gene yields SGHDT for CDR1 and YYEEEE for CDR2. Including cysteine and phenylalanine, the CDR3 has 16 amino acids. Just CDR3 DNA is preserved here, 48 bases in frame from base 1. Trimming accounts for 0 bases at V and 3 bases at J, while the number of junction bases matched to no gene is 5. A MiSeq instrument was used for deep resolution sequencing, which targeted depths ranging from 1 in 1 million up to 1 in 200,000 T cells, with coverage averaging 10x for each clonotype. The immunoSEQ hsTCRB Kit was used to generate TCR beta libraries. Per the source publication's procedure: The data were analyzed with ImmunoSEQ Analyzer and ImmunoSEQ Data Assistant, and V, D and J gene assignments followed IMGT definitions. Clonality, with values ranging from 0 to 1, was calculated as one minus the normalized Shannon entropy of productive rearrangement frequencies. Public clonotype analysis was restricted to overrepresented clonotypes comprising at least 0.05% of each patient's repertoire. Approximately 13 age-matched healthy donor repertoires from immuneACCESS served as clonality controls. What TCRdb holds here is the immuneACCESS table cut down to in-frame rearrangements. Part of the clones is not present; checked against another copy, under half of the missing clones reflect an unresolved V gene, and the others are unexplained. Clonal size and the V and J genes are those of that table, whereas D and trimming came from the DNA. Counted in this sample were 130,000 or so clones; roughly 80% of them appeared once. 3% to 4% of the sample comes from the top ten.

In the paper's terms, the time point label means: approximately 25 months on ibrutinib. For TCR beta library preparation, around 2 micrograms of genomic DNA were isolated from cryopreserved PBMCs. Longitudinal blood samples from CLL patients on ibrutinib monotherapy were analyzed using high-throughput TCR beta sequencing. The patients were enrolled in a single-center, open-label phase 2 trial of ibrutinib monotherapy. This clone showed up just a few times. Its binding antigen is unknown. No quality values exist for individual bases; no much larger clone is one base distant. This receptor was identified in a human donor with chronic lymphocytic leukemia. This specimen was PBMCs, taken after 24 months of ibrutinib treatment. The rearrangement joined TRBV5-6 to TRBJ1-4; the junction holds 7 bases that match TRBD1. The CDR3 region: CASSLALGQSNEKLFF. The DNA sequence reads TGTGCCAGCAGCTTGGCCCTGGGACAGTCTAATGAAAAACTGTTTTTT.